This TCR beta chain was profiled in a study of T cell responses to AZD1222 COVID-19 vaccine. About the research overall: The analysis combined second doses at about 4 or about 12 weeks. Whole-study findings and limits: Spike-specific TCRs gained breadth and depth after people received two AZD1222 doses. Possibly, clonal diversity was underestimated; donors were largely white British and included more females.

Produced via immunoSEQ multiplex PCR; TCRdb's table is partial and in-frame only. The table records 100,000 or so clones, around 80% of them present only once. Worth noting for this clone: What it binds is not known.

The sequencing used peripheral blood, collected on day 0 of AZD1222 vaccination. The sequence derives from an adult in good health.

The CDR3 spells CASRAGQGAHEQYF. The CDR3 nucleotides read TGTGCCAGCAGGGCGGGACAGGGGGCCCACGAGCAGTACTTC. The chain joins TRBV6-5 to TRBJ2-7; the match to TRBD1 covers 12 bases. The CDR3 has 14 residues. V trimming: 6 bases; J trimming: 5 bases; junction bases outside the gene matches: 5. Germline CDR1 reads MNHEY; CDR2 reads SVGAGI.